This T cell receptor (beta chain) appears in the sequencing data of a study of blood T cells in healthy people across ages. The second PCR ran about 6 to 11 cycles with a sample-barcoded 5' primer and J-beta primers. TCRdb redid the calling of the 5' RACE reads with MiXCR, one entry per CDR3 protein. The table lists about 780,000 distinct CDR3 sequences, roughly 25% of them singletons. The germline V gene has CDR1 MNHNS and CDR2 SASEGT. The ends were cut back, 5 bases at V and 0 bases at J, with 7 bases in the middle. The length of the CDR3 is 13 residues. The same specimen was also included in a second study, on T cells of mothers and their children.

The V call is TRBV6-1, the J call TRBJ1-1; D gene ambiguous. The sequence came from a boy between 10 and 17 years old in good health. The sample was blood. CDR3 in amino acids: CASSSEMNTEAFF. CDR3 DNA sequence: TGTGCCAGCAGTAGCGAGATGAACACTGAAGCTTTCTTT.